This entry is about one T cell receptor beta chain. What it recognizes is unknown. The final CDR3 position lacks the conserved phenylalanine or tryptophan, pointing to a likely read error. The limits of the CDR3 on the DNA are not certain, so only TCRdb's listed CDR3 is given. The sample belongs to a study of cytomegalovirus exposure and HLA in healthy donors. Study conclusions and caveats: In vitro testing confirmed a few CMV-associated chains as specific for CMV antigens.

The PCR was carried out with 60 Vbeta primers and 13 Jbeta primers. Repertoires were generated with immunoSEQ multiplex PCR, while TCRdb's copy carries only in-frame clones and drops some. The profile shows roughly 190,000 clones, roughly 86% of them singletons. Looked up from germline, CDR1 is MRHNA and CDR2 is SNTAGT. Termini included, the CDR3 measures 11 amino acids. The J gene is TRBJ1-2, the V gene TRBV6-4. The sample comprised PBMCs. The receptor was isolated from a woman aged 18 to 35 in good health and CMV-seronegative. The CDR3 sequence is CASSELGGTGL.